This T cell receptor (beta chain) was retrieved from a study of blood T cell repertoires in COVID-19. Turning to the study itself: The analysed material was cDNA or gDNA that came from T cells, B-cell-depleted T cells, or PBMCs.

This clone was picked up one time. Germline lookup yields CDR1 MGHRA and CDR2 YSYEKL. Trimming took 1 base from V and 0 from J, leaving 16 bases between them. The CDR3 contains 18 residues. The data were produced by immunoSEQ multiplex PCR, yet TCRdb's version contains in-frame clones alone and is incomplete. This sample has 200,000 to 250,000 clones, with approximately 89% found just once. The age range of participants was about 18 to 90 years, with residence in about 25 US areas. Allocation to cohorts depended on clinical history reported by the participants. Exposed enrollees had met someone with a PCR-confirmed or clinician-diagnosed COVID-19 case at some point within the 2 weeks before study entry.

This clonotype was sampled from a woman aged 30 to 39 who had been exposed to COVID-19. The V gene is TRBV4-1, the J gene TRBJ1-3; tentatively, D is TRBD1 (5 bases). Sequenced: PBMCs or T cells enriched from blood (not recorded which). The CDR3 nucleotides are TGCGCCAGCAGCCAAGGAGCAGGGATGGGGTCCTCTGGAAACACCATATATTTT. Its protein is CASSQGAGMGSSGNTIYF.